The rows below give T cell receptor beta chains drawn from one sample of a study of cytotoxic CD8 clonotypes in ibrutinib-treated CLL. Libraries were prepared by immunoSEQ multiplex PCR; TCRdb keeps only in-frame clonotypes and omits some of them. The sample carries about 80,000 clones, around 79% recorded once. The source was PBMCs, collected after 12 months of ibrutinib treatment. All receptors come from a human donor with chronic lymphocytic leukemia. Each CDR3 is given with its conserved first and last residue. Clone size appears in some rows only: once, few, many, or a class for an expanded clone.

abundance: NA
j_gene: TRBJ2-7
v_gene: TRBV7-9
CDR3aa: CASSFEQDSYEQYF

abundance: NA
j_gene: TRBJ1-2
v_gene: TRBV28
CDR3aa: CASSLGGGGYTF

abundance: NA
j_gene: TRBJ1-2
v_gene: TRBV27
CDR3aa: CASSRTGNYGYTF

abundance: NA
j_gene: TRBJ2-5
v_gene: TRBV6-6
CDR3aa: CASSPDYPGETQYF

abundance: NA
j_gene: TRBJ2-5
v_gene: TRBV5-1
CDR3aa: CASSLGSSGGLGTQYF

abundance: NA
j_gene: TRBJ2-7
v_gene: TRBV7-2
CDR3aa: CASSPPGVEQYF

abundance: NA
j_gene: TRBJ1-1
v_gene: TRBV7-9
CDR3aa: CASSPPPLRAKGDF

abundance: many
j_gene: TRBJ2-7
v_gene: TRBV7-9
CDR3aa: CASSPGRAHEQYF

abundance: NA
j_gene: TRBJ2-7
v_gene: TRBV6-6
CDR3aa: CASSYSSPPAGEQYF

abundance: NA
j_gene: TRBJ2-3
v_gene: TRBV7-9
CDR3aa: CVFGGSSTDTQYF

abundance: once
j_gene: TRBJ2-1
v_gene: TRBV7-2
CDR3aa: CASSLGGLAGAGEQFF

abundance: NA
j_gene: TRBJ1-2
v_gene: TRBV19
CDR3aa: CASSIFLGDLDGYTF

abundance: NA
j_gene: TRBJ2-7
v_gene: TRBV5-1
CDR3aa: CASSPQGTDYEQYF

abundance: NA
j_gene: TRBJ1-5
v_gene: TRBV29-1
CDR3aa: CSVGQGMEPQHF

abundance: NA
j_gene: TRBJ1-2
v_gene: TRBV7-8
CDR3aa: CASSLASGANYGYTF

abundance: NA
j_gene: TRBJ2-7
v_gene: TRBV15
CDR3aa: CATSRDRVTYEQYF

abundance: NA
j_gene: TRBJ1-1
v_gene: TRBV18
CDR3aa: CASSNQGWGNTEAFF

abundance: NA
j_gene: TRBJ2-5
v_gene: TRBV13
CDR3aa: CASSFAGRAGETQYF

abundance: once
j_gene: TRBJ1-2
v_gene: TRBV7-2
CDR3aa: CASSPSGQGTYGYTF

abundance: NA
j_gene: TRBJ1-6
v_gene: TRBV28
CDR3aa: CASRVGGTPSNSPLHF

abundance: NA
j_gene: TRBJ2-3
v_gene: TRBV7-2
CDR3aa: CASSLVSGPDTQYF

abundance: NA
j_gene: TRBJ1-4
v_gene: TRBV9
CDR3aa: CASSPRGGGRQGEKLFF

abundance: NA
j_gene: TRBJ1-5
v_gene: TRBV19
CDR3aa: CASSPRQGDQPQHF

abundance: NA
j_gene: TRBJ2-7
v_gene: TRBV28
CDR3aa: CASSPIYEQYF

abundance: NA
j_gene: TRBJ2-7
v_gene: TRBV28
CDR3aa: CASSLRWQGPEQYF

abundance: NA
j_gene: TRBJ1-1
v_gene: TRBV27
CDR3aa: CASSLPPGGRGNTEAFF

abundance: NA
j_gene: TRBJ2-3
v_gene: TRBV7-2
CDR3aa: CASRTYSADTQYF

abundance: NA
j_gene: TRBJ2-5
v_gene: TRBV5-1
CDR3aa: CASSLDMWEVGTQYF

abundance: NA
j_gene: TRBJ2-7
v_gene: TRBV11-3
CDR3aa: CASSTGGSSSYEQYF

abundance: NA
j_gene: TRBJ2-7
v_gene: TRBV2
CDR3aa: CASVVTSGGYEQYF

abundance: once
j_gene: TRBJ1-1
v_gene: TRBV5-1
CDR3aa: CASRQGNTEAFF

abundance: NA
j_gene: TRBJ2-1
v_gene: TRBV30
CDR3aa: CAWSVPGLAGDYNEQFF

abundance: NA
j_gene: TRBJ2-1
v_gene: TRBV27
CDR3aa: CASSTTSGRAVGGQFF

abundance: NA
j_gene: TRBJ2-7
v_gene: TRBV9
CDR3aa: CASSVAYGGEQYF

abundance: many
j_gene: TRBJ1-2
v_gene: TRBV28
CDR3aa: CASSEGDYGYTF

abundance: NA
j_gene: TRBJ1-2
v_gene: TRBV5-6
CDR3aa: CASAPEGVMGYTF

abundance: NA
j_gene: TRBJ1-1
v_gene: TRBV6-5
CDR3aa: CASRLTGTHNEAFF

abundance: NA
j_gene: TRBJ1-5
v_gene: TRBV7-8
CDR3aa: CASSVGGSEQPQHF